A single sample is the source of the 6 T cell receptor beta chains below, sequenced in a study of neoadjuvant anti-PD-1 for oral cavity cancer. TCRdb's copy holds only in-frame clones and misses some; the assay was immunoSEQ multiplex PCR. This table holds under 20,000 clones, 66% found once. The sample consisted of PBMCs, taken before nivolumab (anti-PD-1) treatment. The receptors stem from a person aged 35-79 years with oral cavity squamous cell carcinoma.

J is TRBJ2-1 and V is TRBV7-9; 14 positions match TRBD2. V lost 5 bases, J lost 7 bases, and 7 bases stayed unmatched. This CDR3 has 16 amino acids. Germline V gene sequence: CDR1 SEHNR, CDR2 FQNEAQ (reference sequence). This CDR3 is CASSKTSGRAGNEQFF. The CDR3 region has the DNA TGTGCCAGCAGCAAGACTAGCGGGAGGGCAGGAAATGAGCAGTTCTTC.

This sequence joins TRBV11-2 and TRBJ2-6, with TRBD2 identical over 7 bases. CDR1 is SGHAT, CDR2 FQNNGV, per germline. This CDR3 spans 16 amino acids. J was trimmed by 4 bases and V by 5 bases; bases with no gene match: 8. The CDR3 reads CASSPRGVKGANVLTF. CDR3 bases: TGTGCCAGCAGCCCCCGGGGGGTTAAAGGGGCCAACGTCCTGACTTTC.

The rearrangement joins TRBV28 to TRBJ2-5; perhaps TRBD1 as D (6 bases). This CDR3 is built from 14 residues. CDR1 is MDHEN and CDR2 is SYDVKM in the germline V gene. Trimming removed 7 bases from V and 3 bases from J, with 15 bases in between. The CDR3 nucleotides read TGTGCCAGCACCGAACTGGGGGCGGAAGAGACCCAGTACTTC. Amino acids: CASTELGAEETQYF.

The CDR3 coding sequence is TGCGCCAGCAGCCAAGAGAGACAGGGACACTCTGGGGCCAACGTCCTGACTTTC. Encoded protein: CASSQERQGHSGANVLTF. V usage is TRBV4-1 and J usage is TRBJ2-6; TRBD1 matches at 7 bases. V lost 0 bases and J lost 0; bases outside the gene matches: 5. The CDR3 runs 18 residues. CDR1 and CDR2 from the germline V gene are MGHRA and YSYEKL.

The chain is built from TRBV27 and TRBJ2-7; D gene unclear. The CDR3 covers 13 residues. Germline assignment: CDR1 MNHEY and CDR2 SMNVEV (reference sequence). The ends were cut back, 4 bases at V and 4 bases at J, with 11 bases in the middle. The CDR3 region has the DNA TGTGCCAGCAGTTACGGAGAGAGTTACGAGCAGTACTTC. Protein: CASSYGESYEQYF.

The chain recombines TRBV6-6 with TRBJ1-1; D gene uncertain. Between the trimmed V and J ends, which lost 8 bases and 9 bases, there was a span of 10 bases. CDR1 and CDR2 from the germline V gene are MNHNY and SVGAGI (reference sequence). The CDR3 is made up of 10 amino acids. CDR3 region: CASRKLQAFF. CDR3 DNA sequence: TGTGCCAGCCGTAAATTACAAGCTTTCTTT.